What follows are 3 T cell receptor beta chains derived from one specimen sequenced in a study of shared clonotypes between healthy human individuals. CD8 cells regarded as naive lacked CD45RO, were positively chosen for CCR7, and omitted terminally differentiated effector memory CD45RA+ cells. This table comes from immunoSEQ multiplex PCR, and its TCRdb copy is limited to in-frame clones, with some not included. The sample carries around 1,900,000 clones, around 93% recorded once. The sequenced sample consisted of naive CD8+ T cells from PBMCs. These receptors were obtained from a man younger than 35 in good health. Some clones in this sample may be carry-over from other donors' samples.

The genes are TRBV7-9 and TRBJ2-7, with 7 bases fitting TRBD1. The ends lost 6 bases at V and 3 bases at J; junction bases unmatched: 11. The CDR3 extends over 15 amino acids. Germline V gives CDR1 SEHNR, CDR2 FQNEAQ (reference sequence). CDR3 DNA: TGTGCCAGCAGTGGGGACCGGGACAGATACTACGAGCAGTACTTC. It is translated as CASSGDRDRYYEQYF.

This rearrangement joins TRBV5-7 to TRBJ2-7; TRBD1 agrees at 7 bases. TRBV5-7 is treated as an ORF (open reading frame) with a function not yet certain. The V and J ends lost 3 bases and 6 bases, in that order; junction bases with no gene match: 15. The CDR3 consists of 16 residues. Here the CDR3 DNA reads TGTGCCAGCAGCTCCTACAGGGGACGCCTACTGTTCGAGCAGTACTTC. It translates to CASSSYRGRLLFEQYF.

The chain links TRBV13 to TRBJ2-7; TRBD1 agrees at 7 bases. CDR1 is PRHDT, CDR2 FYEKMQ, per germline (reference sequence). V shed 6 bases, J shed 3 bases, and the junction held 5 bases outside the gene matches. The CDR3 extends over 13 amino acids. The CDR3 protein is CASSIRGLYEQYF. CDR3 sequence (DNA): TGTGCCAGCAGTATAAGGGGGCTCTACGAGCAGTACTTC.